The entry below describes one T cell receptor (beta chain). As yet, its antigen is unknown. J gave up 2 bases and V 8 bases, and 3 bases lay outside the gene matches. CDR1 is MDHEN and CDR2 is SYDVKM in the germline V gene. The CDR3 has 13 amino acids. This sample is drawn from a study of cytomegalovirus exposure and HLA in healthy donors. PCR primers comprised 60 Vbeta and 13 Jbeta primers. Sequenced by immunoSEQ multiplex PCR; TCRdb stores in-frame clones only, minus some. The profile shows 150,000 or so clones, less than 90% of them singletons. Unrecorded immune exposure was likely among donors, who were nominally healthy when sampled. Study observations and caveats: V segments that were indistinguishable, TRBV6-2 and TRBV6-3 among them, were omitted from analysis.

The chain carries TRBV28 and TRBJ2-7; 10 bases fit TRBD2. Specimen: PBMCs. The TCR was taken from a man in his fifties in good health and CMV-seropositive. Here the CDR3 DNA reads TGTGCCAGCTGGAGCGGGAGGGCCTACGAGCAGTACTTC. Residues: CASWSGRAYEQYF.